This TCR beta chain was obtained from a study of T cells in tuberculosis. CDR1 is MNHNS and CDR2 is SASEGT in the germline V gene. V lost 6 bases, J lost 0 bases, and 7 bases lay in between. The CDR3 totals 13 residues. The time point here: new active TB diagnosis, blood taken before or within 7 days of starting treatment. This clone has only one observation. Antigen specificity is unknown. Study-level findings and limits: Samples were chosen by availability of cryopreserved specimens.

The method was immunoSEQ multiplex PCR; TCRdb's version includes in-frame clones alone and lacks a portion of them. The sample has tens of thousands of clones; approximately 86% are singletons. The chain joins TRBV6-1 to TRBJ2-3; D not certain. The sequencing used PBMCs, collected at tuberculosis diagnosis. The receptor was derived from an adult with tuberculosis. CDR3 protein: CASRKQSTDTQYF. The CDR3 DNA sequence: TGTGCCAGCAGAAAACAGAGCACAGATACGCAGTATTTT.